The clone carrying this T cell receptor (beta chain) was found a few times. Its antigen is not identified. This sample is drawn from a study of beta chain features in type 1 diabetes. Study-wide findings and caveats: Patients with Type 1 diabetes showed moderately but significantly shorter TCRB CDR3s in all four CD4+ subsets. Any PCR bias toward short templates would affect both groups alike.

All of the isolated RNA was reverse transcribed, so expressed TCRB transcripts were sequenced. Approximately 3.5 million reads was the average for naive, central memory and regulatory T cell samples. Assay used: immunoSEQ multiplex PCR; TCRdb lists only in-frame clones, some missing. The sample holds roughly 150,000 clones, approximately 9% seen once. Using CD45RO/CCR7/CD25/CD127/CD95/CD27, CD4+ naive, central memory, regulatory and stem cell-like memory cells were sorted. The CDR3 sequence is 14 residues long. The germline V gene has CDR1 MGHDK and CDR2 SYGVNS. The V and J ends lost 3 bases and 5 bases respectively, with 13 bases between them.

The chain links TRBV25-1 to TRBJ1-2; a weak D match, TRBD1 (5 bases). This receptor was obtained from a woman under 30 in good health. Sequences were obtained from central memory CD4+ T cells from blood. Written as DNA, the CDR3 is TGTGCCAGCAGTGAGGGGCAGGGAATATATGGCTACACCTTC. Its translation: CASSEGQGIYGYTF.